A single sample is the source of the 3 T cell receptor beta chains below, sequenced in a study of OX40 agonist ivuxolimab in advanced cancers. Produced via immunoSEQ multiplex PCR; TCRdb's table is partial and in-frame only. Here the sample spans 14,000 or so clones, roughly 79% being singletons. Sequencing used CD4+ or CD8+ T cells sorted from blood, obtained in a trial of the OX40 agonist ivuxolimab. The receptors originated from an adult with an advanced solid tumor such as melanoma, head and neck, liver or kidney cancer.

The chain joins TRBV18 to TRBJ2-3, with 10 bases identical to TRBD1. Germline loops: CDR1 KGHSH, CDR2 LQKENI. This CDR3 has 14 residues. V trimming: 6 bases; J trimming: 6 bases; junction bases outside the gene matches: 6. DNA for the CDR3: TGTGCCAGCTCCGGGACAGGGGCAGGGGATACGCAGTATTTT. Protein product: CASSGTGAGDTQYF.

This clone appeared once. The chain has TRBV19 and TRBJ2-1, with D perhaps TRBD2 (5 bases). The CDR3 covers 15 residues. Germline V gene lookup returns CDR1 LNHDA and CDR2 SQIVND (reference sequence). The ends were cut back, 0 bases at V and 5 bases at J, with 11 bases in the middle. CDR3 bases: TGTGCCAGTAGTATAGAAAGCGGAAACAACAATGAGCAGTTCTTC. This translates into CASSIESGNNNEQFF.

This clone was observed a single time. The chain joins TRBV7-9 to TRBJ2-1, with no clear D. This CDR3 spans 12 amino acids. Germline loops: CDR1 SEHNR, CDR2 FQNEAQ (reference sequence). Trimming took 5 bases from V and 6 from J, leaving 8 bases between them. In DNA, the CDR3 is TGTGCCAGCAGCATCAATCCCAATGAGCAGTTCTTC. It codes for CASSINPNEQFF.